This entry describes one T cell receptor beta chain. The sample comes from a study of T cell responses to AZD1222 COVID-19 vaccine. Assay: immunoSEQ multiplex PCR; the TCRdb copy retains only in-frame clones and omits some. Among some 160,000 clones listed, under 95% were seen once. The CDR3 is 13 amino acids. V dropped 11 bases and J dropped 1 base, with 15 bases sitting between them. Germline CDR1 reads ENHRY; CDR2 reads SYGVKD. The clonotype was recovered from an adult in good health. This sample comprised peripheral blood, obtained on day 0 of AZD1222 vaccination. J is TRBJ2-7 and V is TRBV10-3; D may correspond to TRBD1 or TRBD2 (5 bases each). The CDR3 DNA sequence: TGTGCCGTCCGGGACGGGGATTCCTACGAGCAGTACTTC. Translation gives CAVRDGDSYEQYF.